This is a list of T cell receptor beta chains from one sample in a study of spatial heterogeneity in lung cancer. TCRdb independently ran MiXCR on the 5' RACE reads; one entry per CDR3 protein. Here the sample spans about 38,000 distinct CDR3 sequences, around 7% being singletons. Source: PBMCs, taken at surgery. The receptors shown here come from a male donor with early-stage non-small cell lung cancer. Each CDR3 is given with its conserved first and last residue. Fields, in order: J gene, D gene, clone size, V gene, CDR3 DNA, CDR3 protein. A D gene is named only where the DNA matches it firmly. Rows may omit the clone size; those that give it use once, few, many or a size class.

>TRBJ2-1|.|.|TRBV6-1
TGTGCCAGCAGCCCCCACAATGAGCAGTTCTTC
CASSPHNEQFF
>TRBJ1-5|.|many|TRBV19
TGTGCCAGTAGTATAGCGGGGACCAATCAGCCCCAGCATTTT
CASSIAGTNQPQHF
>TRBJ1-2|.|many|TRBV11-2
TGTGCCAGCAGCTTAGCCAGAGCAAACTATGGCTACACCTTC
CASSLARANYGYTF
>TRBJ2-7|TRBD2|few|TRBV7-2
TGTGCCAGCAGCTTAAGGCCTAGCGGGGGCCACGAGCAGTACTTC
CASSLRPSGGHEQYF
>TRBJ1-3|.|many|TRBV6-6
TGTGCCAGCACCGAGATCAGGGGCTCTGGAAACACCATATATTTT
CASTEIRGSGNTIYF
>TRBJ1-2|.|few|TRBV18
TGTGCCAGCTCACCGAGTAACTATGGCTACACCTTC
CASSPSNYGYTF
>TRBJ2-5|.|many|TRBV7-2
TGTGCCAGCAGCCCCCGACTACTTTTCCAAGAGACCCAGTACTTC
CASSPRLLFQETQYF
>TRBJ2-2|.|many|TRBV6-5
TGTGCCAGCAGCAGGGGGGCGAACACCGGGGAGCTGTTTTTT
CASSRGANTGELFF
>TRBJ1-4|TRBD1|few|TRBV20-1
TGCAGTGCTAGAGATCAAACAGGGGGGTTAGATGAAAAACTGTTTTTT
CSARDQTGGLDEKLFF
>TRBJ2-1|.|few|TRBV7-9
TGTGCCAGCAGCTCCGACTCTTACTACAATGAGCAGTTCTTC
CASSSDSYYNEQFF
>TRBJ2-1|.|many|TRBV9
TGTGCCAGCAGCTCAACAGGGACGTACAATGAGCAGTTCTTC
CASSSTGTYNEQFF
>TRBJ2-1|TRBD1|.|TRBV7-2
TGTGCCAGCGCCCGGAAGGGACAGGGGAGCACCTACAATGAGCAGTTCTTC
CASARKGQGSTYNEQFF
>TRBJ1-2|.|.|TRBV28
TGTGCCAGCAGCCTTTTTGAGAGCATTAACTATGGCTACACCTTC
CASSLFESINYGYTF
>TRBJ1-1|TRBD1|many|TRBV6-5
TGTGCCAGCAGTCCCGGGACAGGGGTATTGAACACTGAAGCTTTCTTT
CASSPGTGVLNTEAFF
>TRBJ2-7|TRBD1|many|TRBV5-6
TGTGCCAGCAGCTTGGGGGCCCGGACAGGGGTAAAGCAGTACTTC
CASSLGARTGVKQYF
>TRBJ2-5|.|many|TRBV14
TGTGCCAGCAGCCAAGTTTCGAAGACCCAGTACTTC
CASSQVSKTQYF
>TRBJ2-3|.|many|TRBV20-1
TGCAGTGCTCCCGATCGGGAGAGGGGTGGAACAGATACGCAGTATTTT
CSAPDRERGGTDTQYF
>TRBJ2-1|.|.|TRBV7-3
TGTGCCAGCAGCCCACCGGGGGCGTGGAATGAGCAGTTCTTC
CASSPPGAWNEQFF
>TRBJ1-1|.|few|TRBV28
TGTGCCAGCAGTTTAGTGAGCACTGAAGCTTTCTTT
CASSLVSTEAFF
>TRBJ2-5|TRBD2|.|TRBV5-1
TGCGCCAGCAGGCCCAAGCGGGCGGGGGGCCAAGAGACCCAGTACTTC
CASRPKRAGGQETQYF
>TRBJ2-2|.|.|TRBV20-1
TGCAGTGCTAGCCTTGGGCGGTCCGGGGAGCTGTTTTTT
CSASLGRSGELFF
>TRBJ1-4|.|few|TRBV27
TGTGCCAGCAGTTGGGGCAGACACGAAAAACTGTTTTTT
CASSWGRHEKLFF
>TRBJ2-3|.|many|TRBV5-1
TGCGCCAGCAGCTGGCGACGGGACAGCACAGATACGCAGTATTTT
CASSWRRDSTDTQYF
>TRBJ2-7|.|few|TRBV6-5
TGTGCCAGCAGTTACTCTGCCAGGGGACACGAGCAGTACTTC
CASSYSARGHEQYF
>TRBJ2-3|TRBD1|.|TRBV24-1
TGTGCCACCAGTGATCCGGGACAGGGGAACACAGATACGCAGTATTTT
CATSDPGQGNTDTQYF
>TRBJ2-7|TRBD1|many|TRBV15
TGTGCCACCAGCAGAGATAGGGGACAGGGGTACGAGCAGTACTTC
CATSRDRGQGYEQYF
>TRBJ2-5|TRBD1|many|TRBV7-2
TGTGCCAGCAGCTTGCTCCCAGGGGGCGCACAGAAAGAGACCCAGTACTTC
CASSLLPGGAQKETQYF
>TRBJ2-1|TRBD2|.|TRBV20-1
TGCAGTGCTAGATCAGGGACTAGCGGGGGGCCCTACAATGAGCAGTTCTTC
CSARSGTSGGPYNEQFF
>TRBJ1-5|TRBD1|many|TRBV5-1
TGCGCCAGCAGCTTAGGGACAGGCCAAGAGCAGCCCCAGCATTTT
CASSLGTGQEQPQHF
>TRBJ2-7|.|few|TRBV20-1
TGCAGTGCTAGTAGGGACGTATCCTACGAGCAGTACTTC
CSASRDVSYEQYF
>TRBJ1-6|.|many|TRBV4-1
TGCGCCAGCAGCCAAGAGCGAGGTGGTAGACCCCTCCACTTT
CASSQERGGRPLHF
>TRBJ2-1|.|many|TRBV24-1
TGTGCCACCAGTGATCCACAGGGCCCCAATGAGCAGTTCTTC
CATSDPQGPNEQFF
>TRBJ1-1|.|many|TRBV4-1
TGCGCCAGTCGGGGGCCGTTGAGGGGGACTGAAGCTTTCTTT
CASRGPLRGTEAFF
>TRBJ1-4|.|few|TRBV3-1
TGTGCCAGCAGCCGGAGCCAGGGAAATGAAAAACTGTTTTTT
CASSRSQGNEKLFF
>TRBJ1-1|.|many|TRBV30
TGTGCCTGGTGGACCGATGATGGAGTTACTGAAGCTTTCTTT
CAWWTDDGVTEAFF
>TRBJ2-3|.|many|TRBV9
TGTGCCAGCAGCGTAGGTATGAGGGACAGCACAGATACGCAGTATTTT
CASSVGMRDSTDTQYF
>TRBJ2-2|.|.|TRBV7-2
TGTGCCAGCAGCTTAGGCGTGGGGGCCACCGGGGAGCTGTTTTTT
CASSLGVGATGELFF
>TRBJ2-3|.|many|TRBV7-3
TGTGCCAGCAGCTTAGTCCCTCCCCCAGATACGCAGTATTTT
CASSLVPPPDTQYF
>TRBJ2-4|TRBD1|many|TRBV20-1
TGCAGTGCGCATTACAGGGGTATAGCCAAAAACATTCAGTACTTC
CSAHYRGIAKNIQYF
>TRBJ2-3|.|.|TRBV7-9
TGTGCCAGCAGCTTGTGGGAGGGCACAGATACGCAGTATTTT
CASSLWEGTDTQYF
>TRBJ2-7|.|many|TRBV6-5
TGTGCCAGCTTCTCCCAGGGTACCTACGAGCAGTACTTC
CASFSQGTYEQYF
>TRBJ2-3|.|many|TRBV27
TGTGCCAGCAGCCCCCTCGGGGAAACAGATACGCAGTATTTT
CASSPLGETDTQYF